Given below is one TCR beta chain in context. V dropped 6 bases and J dropped 4; count of bases not matched to a gene: 8. Germline CDR1 and CDR2: LNHDA and SQIVND (reference sequence). The length of the CDR3 is 15 residues. The data were obtained in a study of blood T cell repertoires in COVID-19. Study at large: There were acute and convalescent COVID-19 samples, and they came from the United States, Italy and Spain. PBMCs, B-cell-depleted T cells, or T cells were the source of the cDNA or gDNA that made up the material.

Original methodology: Amplification of reference gene primers provided the estimated nucleated cell counts. The table came from immunoSEQ multiplex PCR; TCRdb's copy has only in-frame clones and leaves some out. The DNA gave D and trimming, while V, J and clone size come from that table. The table records some 150,000 clones, 85% to 90% of them present only once. V and J are TRBV19 and TRBJ1-4, with 7 bases fitting TRBD1. The sequenced material came from peripheral blood. This receptor was taken from a human donor in a cohort sampled during active COVID-19. CDR3 DNA sequence: TGTGCCAGTAGCCAAAGGGGGGACAGTAATGAAAAACTGTTTTTT. Its protein is CASSQRGDSNEKLFF.